A single sample gave rise to the 27 T cell receptor beta chains below, sequenced in a study of identical twins. TCRdb re-called the 5' RACE reads with MiXCR, one entry per CDR3 protein. In the table there are 550,000 to 800,000 distinct CDR3 sequences, just over 7% of which are singletons. These sequences were also reported in another study, on yellow fever vaccine responses in identical twins.

The sample comprised PBMCs. The receptors were sampled from a woman aged 18-35 years in good health.

Of note for this clonotype: One junction end does not reproduce the germline sequence, and a read error may be involved. The J gene is TRBJ2-7, the V gene TRBV7-6; 9 nucleotides align to TRBD2. CDR1 and CDR2 from the germline V gene are SGHVS and FNYEAQ. The length of the CDR3 is 14 residues. CDR3 residues: CVSSSLAGKYEQYF. CDR3 coding DNA: TGTGTCAGCAGCTCCCTAGCGGGAAAATACGAGCAGTACTTC.

The rearrangement links TRBV10-3 to TRBJ1-2; no definite D call. The CDR3 length is 12 residues. V was trimmed by 3 bases and J by 5 bases, leaving 7 bases between them. The V gene's germline CDR1 is ENHRY and CDR2 SYGVKD. The CDR3 is CAISDQEYGYTF. CDR3 DNA sequence: TGTGCCATCAGTGATCAGGAGTATGGCTACACCTTC.

This clonotype has a count of ten or more. The CDR3 DNA follows: TGTGCCAGCAGGAAACAGGGTCAGAATTCACCCCTCCACTTT. Encoded protein: CASRKQGQNSPLHF. The chain is built from TRBV27 and TRBJ1-6; D possibly corresponds to TRBD1 (6 bases). The CDR3 sequence is 14 residues long. The V end was cut by 6 bases, the J end by 7 bases, with 13 bases between. Germline loops: CDR1 MNHEY, CDR2 SMNVEV (reference sequence).

This clonotype was observed at least ten times. The chain is built from TRBV7-2 and TRBJ1-5; D is unresolved. The CDR3 extends over 13 amino acids. Germline V lookup: CDR1 SGHTA, CDR2 FQGNSA. Trimming shortened V by 2 bases and J by 7 bases, and 9 bases separated the two germline ends. Written as DNA, the CDR3 is TGTGCCAGCAGCTTAATTAGTTCCCAGCCCCAGCATTTT. Its protein product is CASSLISSQPQHF.

The chain has TRBV12-3 or TRBV12-4 and TRBJ2-3, with 8 bases fitting TRBD1. This CDR3 region has 14 residues. Losses at the gene ends were 5 bases for V and 6 bases for J; bases not matched to a gene: 7. CDR3 loop: CASSNGQGVDTQYF. Written as DNA, the CDR3 is TGTGCCAGCAGTAACGGACAGGGCGTGGATACGCAGTATTTT.

At least ten counts were recorded for this clonotype. This chain links TRBV12-3 or TRBV12-4 with TRBJ2-4, with 9 positions matching TRBD2. The CDR3 runs 14 residues. Trimming cost V 6 bases and J 6 bases; bases outside gene matches: 6. In DNA form, the CDR3 reads TGTGCCAGCAGGGTAGCGGGAGAGGGAAACATTCAGTACTTC. Encoded protein: CASRVAGEGNIQYF.

The CDR3 DNA sequence: TGCAGTGCTAAGGCGACGAACACCGGGGAGCTGTTTTTT. Protein sequence: CSAKATNTGELFF. This sequence joins TRBV20-1 and TRBJ2-2, with D hard to call. V lost 4 bases to trimming and J lost 0 bases, with 6 bases between them. Germline loops: CDR1 DFQATT, CDR2 SNEGSKA (reference sequence). The length of the CDR3 is 13 residues.

The V gene is TRBV7-8, the J gene TRBJ1-1; D remains ambiguous. Germline CDR1 reads SGHVS; CDR2 reads FQNEAQ. The CDR3 runs 14 residues. The V end lost 6 bases, the J end lost 4 bases, and 15 bases lay between the germline ends. CDR3 region: CASRLAEALTEAFF. Written as DNA, the CDR3 is TGTGCCAGCAGACTAGCAGAGGCCCTCACTGAAGCTTTCTTT.

This clonotype came up many times. The chain is built from TRBV7-8 and TRBJ2-6; possible D gene TRBD1, 5 bases. The CDR3 has 17 amino acids. The germline CDR1 and CDR2 sequences are SGHVS and FQNEAQ. Trimming removed 5 bases from V and 0 bases from J, with 14 bases in between. CDR3: CASSIRVAHSGANVLTF. Written as DNA, the CDR3 is TGTGCCAGCAGCATCAGGGTGGCCCACTCTGGGGCCAACGTCCTGACTTTC.

This clonotype has at least ten counts. The V gene is TRBV12-3 or TRBV12-4, the J gene TRBJ2-2; 12 nucleotides agree with TRBD1. This CDR3 has 15 residues. The V gene end was trimmed by 7 bases and the J gene end by 6 bases; junction bases not matched to a gene: 6. For the CDR3, the DNA is TGTGCCAGCACCAAGGGACAGGGGGCGGCCGGGGAGCTGTTTTTT. Translating gives CASTKGQGAAGELFF.

The CDR3 nucleotides read TGCAGTGCTAGTAATAGCGGGGCCCCAGGGTTTGGAAATGAGCAGTTCTTC. Its translation is CSASNSGAPGFGNEQFF. The V gene is TRBV20-1, the J gene TRBJ2-1; 8 bases match TRBD2. Germline V gives CDR1 DFQATT, CDR2 SNEGSKA (reference sequence). The CDR3 spans 17 residues. J was trimmed by 7 bases and V by 3 bases; bases with no gene match: 17.

Only a few counts were recorded for this clonotype. The V gene is TRBV3-1, the J gene TRBJ2-1; D uncertain. The germline V gene has CDR1 LGHDT and CDR2 YNNKEL (reference sequence). Trimming removed 5 bases at V and 0 bases at J, with 14 bases between. This CDR3 spans 16 amino acids. This CDR3 reads CASSALWLDSYNEQFF. The CDR3 DNA follows: TGTGCCAGCAGCGCCCTATGGCTCGACTCCTACAATGAGCAGTTCTTC.

The chain couples TRBV3-1 to TRBJ2-5; 7 nucleotides line up with TRBD2. Trimming cost V 0 bases and J 2 bases; bases outside gene matches: 3. The germline V gene has CDR1 LGHDT and CDR2 YNNKEL (reference sequence). The CDR3 covers 15 residues. The DNA for the CDR3 is TGTGCCAGCAGCCAAGACGTAGCGGGTCAAGAGACCCAGTACTTC. This gives the protein CASSQDVAGQETQYF.

The chain links TRBV25-1 to TRBJ2-3; TRBD2 matches at 8 bases. Germline loops: CDR1 MGHDK, CDR2 SYGVNS. This CDR3 spans 15 amino acids. The J segment lost 6 bases and the V segment lost 0 bases, leaving 5 bases of the junction unmatched. The chain's CDR3 is CASSEYGLARDTQYF. In DNA, the CDR3 is TGTGCCAGCAGTGAATATGGACTAGCTCGGGATACGCAGTATTTT. The variable domain in full, with the rest retrieved from reference TRBV25-1 and TRBJ2-3, is EADIYQTPRYLVIGTGKKITLECSQTMGHDKMYWYQQDPGMELHLIHYSYGVNSTEKGDLSSESTVSRIRTEHFPLTLESARPSHTSQYLCASSEYGLARDTQYFGPGTRLTVL.

This clonotype was detected many times. The V gene is TRBV6-1, the J gene TRBJ2-4, with D possibly TRBD2 on 5 matching bases. Germline lookup yields CDR1 MNHNS and CDR2 SASEGT. V was pared by 7 bases and J by 3 bases, with 10 bases between. The CDR3 loop spans 13 amino acids. The chain's CDR3 is CASTGSVKNIQYF. The CDR3 nucleotides read TGTGCCAGCACGGGGTCAGTCAAAAACATTCAGTACTTC.

The chain joins TRBV5-5 to TRBJ2-2, with D possibly matching TRBD2 (5 bases). The CDR3 length is 17 residues. V lost 1 base to trimming and J lost 1 base, with 14 bases between them. CDR1 is SGHKS and CDR2 is YYEKEE in the germline V gene (reference sequence). The CDR3 nucleotides are TGTGCCAGCAGCTTGATGCCGCTCCGGGGGAACACCGGGGAGCTGTTTTTT. As protein: CASSLMPLRGNTGELFF.

This clonotype was detected many times. The V and J genes are TRBV25-1 and TRBJ2-3; 14 positions match TRBD2. This CDR3 is 17 amino acids long. Germline CDR1 reads MGHDK; CDR2 reads SYGVNS. V dropped 3 bases and J dropped 2; count of bases not matched to a gene: 4. The CDR3: CASSDGTSGGITDTQYF. The CDR3 DNA follows: TGTGCCAGCAGTGATGGGACTAGCGGGGGAATCACAGATACGCAGTATTTT.

This clonotype was seen a handful of times. The V and J genes are TRBV29-1 and TRBJ1-2; 8 nucleotides agree with TRBD1. Germline V gene sequence: CDR1 SQVTM, CDR2 ANQGSEA. This CDR3 contains 13 residues. V lost 7 bases, J lost 4 bases, and 8 bases stayed unmatched. Written as DNA, the CDR3 is TGCAGCGCAGGGGGACAGGCAACCTATGGCTACACCTTC. It specifies CSAGGQATYGYTF. The whole variable domain, remainder taken from reference TRBV29-1 and TRBJ1-2, is SAVISQKPSRDICQRGTSLTIQCQVDSQVTMMFWYRQQPGQSLTLIATANQGSEATYESGFVIDKFPISRPNLTFSTLTVSNMSPEDSSIYLCSAGGQATYGYTFGSGTRLTVV.

The chain couples TRBV2 to TRBJ2-1; D might be TRBD1 or TRBD2, each matching 6 bases. The CDR3 consists of 17 residues. Germline loops: CDR1 SNHLY, CDR2 FYNNEI. The V and J ends lost 2 bases and 9 bases respectively, with 23 bases between them. The CDR3: CASSELGGTNLRGEQFF. CDR3 sequence (DNA): TGTGCCAGCAGTGAACTTGGGGGGACAAACCTTAGGGGTGAGCAGTTCTTC. The full variable domain, with the rest looked up from reference TRBV2 and TRBJ2-1, is EPEVTQTPSHQVTQMGQEVILRCVPISNHLYFYWYRQILGQKVEFLVSFYNNEISEKSEIFDDQFSVERPDGSNFTLKIRSTKLEDSAMYFCASSELGGTNLRGEQFFGPGTRLTVL.

This clonotype showed up many times. This chain uses TRBV12-3 or TRBV12-4 with TRBJ2-2; D uncertain. The CDR3 is 11 residues long. V was shortened by 6 bases and J by 4 bases, with 3 bases between the two germline ends. CDR3 residues: CASRVTGELFF. CDR3 DNA: TGTGCCAGCAGAGTCACCGGGGAGCTGTTTTTT.

There are a few counts of this clonotype. CDR3 coding DNA: TGTGCCAGCAGTTTTTACGGGGGTGGAGGAGATACGCAGTATTTT. Translated, it gives CASSFYGGGGDTQYF. The chain has TRBV12-3 or TRBV12-4 and TRBJ2-3, with D maybe TRBD2 (6 bases). The CDR3 consists of 15 residues. V was cut by 3 bases and J by 5 bases, with 15 bases left in between.

In its sample, this clonotype was seen a few times. The chain is built from TRBV18 and TRBJ1-2, with a possible D match to TRBD1 (5 bases). CDR1 is KGHSH, CDR2 LQKENI, per germline. V lost 2 bases to trimming and J lost 2 bases, with 9 bases between them. The length of the CDR3 is 14 residues. The CDR3, as DNA: TGTGCCAGCTCACCAAAACAGGCGAACTATGGCTACACCTTC. Its protein product is CASSPKQANYGYTF.

Worth noting for this clonotype: A much larger clone sits a single nucleotide away, making a read error possible. The chain joins TRBV12-3 or TRBV12-4 to TRBJ2-3; 9 positions agree with TRBD2. The CDR3 covers 14 residues. CDR3 residues: CASSLTSGSDTQCF. The CDR3 nucleotides are TGTGCCAGCAGTTTGACTAGCGGATCGGATACGCAGTGTTTT.

There are many counts of this clonotype. The rearrangement links TRBV5-1 to TRBJ2-2; unclear D gene. V lost 0 bases, J lost 0 bases, and 6 bases lay in between. The CDR3 loop spans 15 amino acids. In germline, CDR1 is SGHRS, CDR2 YFSETQ. Here the CDR3 DNA reads TGCGCCAGCAGCTTGGTGACCACGAACACCGGGGAGCTGTTTTTT. Protein: CASSLVTTNTGELFF.

The CDR3 region has the DNA TGTGCCGTGGAGACCCACGAGCAGTACGTC. Translating gives CAVETHEQYV. The J gene is TRBJ2-7, the V gene TRBV9; D gene unclear. V gave up 10 bases and J gave up 5 bases, with 10 bases separating them. Germline V gene data show CDR1 as SGDLS and CDR2 as YYNGEE. The CDR3 contains 10 residues.

V gene TRBV5-1 combines with J gene TRBJ2-2; D is undetermined. V lost 0 bases to trimming and J lost 4 bases, with 10 bases between them. The CDR3 runs to 15 residues. Germline CDR1 reads SGHRS; CDR2 reads YFSETQ. The CDR3 region is CASSLEASSTGELFF. The CDR3 DNA is TGCGCCAGCAGCTTGGAGGCTAGTAGCACCGGGGAGCTGTTTTTT.

The chain combines TRBV5-1 with TRBJ1-2; D gene ambiguous. V was pared by 0 bases and J by 0 bases, with 9 bases between. The CDR3 runs to 15 residues. CDR1 and CDR2 from the germline V gene are SGHRS and YFSETQ. Written as DNA, the CDR3 is TGCGCCAGCAGCTTGGCGGGCGGAGCTAACTATGGCTACACCTTC. Protein product: CASSLAGGANYGYTF.